This T cell receptor (beta chain) was recovered during a study of T-cell memory formation after mild COVID-19. Whole-study findings and limits: Chiefly within CM and EM were the contracting CD4+ clones; CD8+ ones were within EMRA.

About this clonotype itself: Antigen unknown.

TCRdb passed the 5' RACE reads through MiXCR, listing each CDR3 protein once. The sample lists more than 400,000 distinct CDR3 sequences, 18% seen once, with around 12% in the top ten. Germline V lookup: CDR1 SNHLY, CDR2 FYNNEI. The CDR3 has 15 residues. The J segment lost 4 bases and the V segment lost 4 bases, leaving 6 bases of the junction unmatched. The sequence derives from an adult woman who had mild COVID-19 (a few samples of this study predate the infection). Cell type and time point are not known. This chain uses TRBV2 with TRBJ1-2; 10 positions agree with TRBD1. Source material: PBMCs or a T cell subset sorted from them (not recorded which). The DNA for the CDR3 is TGTGCCAGCAGTGGAATCCGGACAGGGGGCTATGGCTACACCTTC. It encodes CASSGIRTGGYGYTF.